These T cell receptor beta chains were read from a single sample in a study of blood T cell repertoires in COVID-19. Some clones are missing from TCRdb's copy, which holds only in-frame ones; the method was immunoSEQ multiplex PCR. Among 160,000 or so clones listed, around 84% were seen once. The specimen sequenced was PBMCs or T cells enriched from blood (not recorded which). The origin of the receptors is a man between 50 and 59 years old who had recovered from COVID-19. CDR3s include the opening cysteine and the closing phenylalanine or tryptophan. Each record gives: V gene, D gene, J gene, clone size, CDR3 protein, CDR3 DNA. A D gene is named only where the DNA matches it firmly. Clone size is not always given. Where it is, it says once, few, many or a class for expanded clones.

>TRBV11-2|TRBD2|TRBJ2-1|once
CASSLSGGNYNEQFF
TGTGCCAGCAGCTTAAGCGGGGGAAACTACAATGAGCAGTTCTTC
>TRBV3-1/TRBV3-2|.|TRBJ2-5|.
CASSRSQETQYF
TGTGCCAGCAGCAGGAGCCAAGAGACCCAGTACTTC
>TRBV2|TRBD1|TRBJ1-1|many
CAGRQGARGGTEAFF
TGTGCCGGAAGACAGGGGGCGCGAGGGGGCACTGAAGCTTTCTTT
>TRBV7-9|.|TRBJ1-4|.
CASSSGVTNEKLFF
TGTGCCAGCAGCTCAGGGGTTACTAATGAAAAACTGTTTTTT
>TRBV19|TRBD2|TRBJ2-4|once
CASSTGTSGGVVAKNIQYF
TGTGCCAGTAGTACCGGGACTAGCGGGGGGGTAGTAGCCAAAAACATTCAGTACTTC
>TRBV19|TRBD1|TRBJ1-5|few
CFDRASNQPQHF
TGTTTTGACAGGGCCTCCAATCAGCCCCAGCATTTT
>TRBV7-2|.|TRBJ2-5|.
CASSLSGGRIQETQYF
TGTGCCAGCAGCTTATCAGGGGGGAGGATTCAAGAGACCCAGTACTTC
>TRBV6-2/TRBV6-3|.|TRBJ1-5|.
CASSYLAAENQPQHF
TGTGCCAGCAGTTATCTCGCGGCCGAAAATCAGCCCCAGCATTTT
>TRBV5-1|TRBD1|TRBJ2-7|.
CASSLTGTGGAQQYF
TGCGCCAGCAGCTTGACCGGGACAGGAGGGGCCCAGCAGTACTTC
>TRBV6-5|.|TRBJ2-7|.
CASSYGGPATAYEQYF
TGTGCCAGCAGTTACGGGGGCCCAGCTACCGCCTACGAGCAGTACTTC
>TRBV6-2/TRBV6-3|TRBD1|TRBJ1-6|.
CASSDRGYNSPLHF
TGTGCCAGCAGTGACAGGGGATATAATTCACCCCTCCACTTT
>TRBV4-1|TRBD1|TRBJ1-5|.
CASSQEQGRINQPQHF
TGCGCCAGCAGCCAAGAACAGGGGAGGATCAATCAGCCCCAGCATTTT
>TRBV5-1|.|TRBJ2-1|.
CASSRTASSYNEQFF
TGCGCCAGCAGCAGGACTGCGTCCTCCTACAATGAGCAGTTCTTC
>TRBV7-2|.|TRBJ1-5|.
CASSRQANQPQHF
TGTGCCAGCAGCCGACAGGCAAATCAGCCCCAGCATTTT
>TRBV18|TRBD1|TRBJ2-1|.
CASSPSRDRVDEQFF
TGTGCCAGCTCACCGTCCCGGGACAGGGTCGATGAGCAGTTCTTC
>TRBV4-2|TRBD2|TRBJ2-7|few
CASSQSGALSYEQYF
TGTGCCAGCAGCCAAAGCGGGGCCCTCTCCTACGAGCAGTACTTC
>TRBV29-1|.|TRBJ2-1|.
CSVEGRVWYNEQFF
TGCAGCGTTGAAGGCAGGGTTTGGTACAATGAGCAGTTCTTC
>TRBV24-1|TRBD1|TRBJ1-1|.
CATSGTGGNTEAFF
TGTGCCACCAGTGGGACAGGGGGAAACACTGAAGCTTTCTTT
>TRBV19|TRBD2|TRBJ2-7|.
CASSISAGDYEQYF
TGTGCCAGTAGTATCTCGGCGGGGGACTACGAGCAGTACTTC
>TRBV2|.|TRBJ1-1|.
CASTGFAEAFF
TGTGCCAGCACAGGGTTCGCTGAAGCTTTCTTT
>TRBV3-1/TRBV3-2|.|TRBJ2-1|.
CASSQRGTVNEQFF
TGTGCCAGCAGCCAACGCGGGACAGTAAATGAGCAGTTCTTC
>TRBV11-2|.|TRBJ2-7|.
CASSRRLTGTTPYEQYF
TGTGCCAGCAGCCGACGACTAACCGGGACAACCCCCTACGAGCAGTACTTC
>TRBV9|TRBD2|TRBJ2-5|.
CASTKSGGYQETQYF
TGTGCCAGCACTAAGAGCGGGGGGTACCAAGAGACCCAGTACTTC
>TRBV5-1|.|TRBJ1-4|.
CASTTGPNEKLFF
TGCGCCAGCACTACAGGGCCTAATGAAAAACTGTTTTTT
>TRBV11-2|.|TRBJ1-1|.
CASSPFAGLTEAFF
TGTGCCAGCAGCCCGTTTGCAGGGCTCACTGAAGCTTTCTTT
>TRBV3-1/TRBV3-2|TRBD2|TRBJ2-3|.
CASSQGSSGFTDTQYF
TGTGCCAGCAGCCAAGGCTCTAGCGGCTTCACAGATACGCAGTATTTT
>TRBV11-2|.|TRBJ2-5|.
CASSLYGRATETQYF
TGTGCCAGCAGCCTCTATGGCAGGGCTACCGAGACCCAGTACTTC
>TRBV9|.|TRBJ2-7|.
CASSATTGSYEQYF
TGTGCCAGCAGCGCCACTACGGGATCCTACGAGCAGTACTTC
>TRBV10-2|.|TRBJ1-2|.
CASTGGPNYGYTF
TGCGCCAGCACGGGGGGTCCTAACTATGGCTACACCTTC
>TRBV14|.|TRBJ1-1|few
CASSQRMTDEAFF
TGTGCCAGCAGCCAACGCATGACAGATGAAGCTTTCTTT
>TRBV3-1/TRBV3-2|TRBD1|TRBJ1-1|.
CASSPRDRGPNTEAFF
TGTGCCAGCAGCCCCCGGGACAGGGGGCCGAACACTGAAGCTTTCTTT
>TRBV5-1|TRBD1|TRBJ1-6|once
CASSADRVYSPLHF
TGCGCCAGCAGCGCCGACAGGGTGTATTCACCCCTCCACTTT
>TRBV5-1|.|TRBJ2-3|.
CASSVGAGTDTQYF
TGCGCCAGCAGCGTGGGGGCTGGTACAGATACGCAGTATTTT
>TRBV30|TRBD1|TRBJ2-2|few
CAWLGQGVMSGELFF
TGTGCCTGGCTGGGACAGGGGGTTATGTCCGGGGAGCTGTTTTTT
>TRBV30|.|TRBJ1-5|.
CAWSGTGNQPQHF
TGTGCCTGGAGTGGGACGGGGAATCAGCCCCAGCATTTT